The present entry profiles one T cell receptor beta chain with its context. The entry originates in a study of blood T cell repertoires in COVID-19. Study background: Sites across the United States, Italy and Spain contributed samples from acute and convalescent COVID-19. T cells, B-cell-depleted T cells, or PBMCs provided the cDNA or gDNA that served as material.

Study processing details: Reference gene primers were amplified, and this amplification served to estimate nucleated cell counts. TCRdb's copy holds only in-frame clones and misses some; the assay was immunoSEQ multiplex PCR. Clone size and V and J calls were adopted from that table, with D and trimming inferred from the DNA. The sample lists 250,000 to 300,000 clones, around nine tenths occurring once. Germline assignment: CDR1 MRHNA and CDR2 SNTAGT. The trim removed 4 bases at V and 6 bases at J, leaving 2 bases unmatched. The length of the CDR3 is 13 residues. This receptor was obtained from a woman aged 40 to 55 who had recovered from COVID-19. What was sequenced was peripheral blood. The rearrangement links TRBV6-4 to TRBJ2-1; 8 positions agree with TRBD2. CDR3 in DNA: TGTGCCAGCAGTGGTCTAGCGGGCAATGAGCAGTTCTTC. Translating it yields CASSGLAGNEQFF.